The rows below give T cell receptor beta chains drawn from one sample of a study of T cell responses to AZD1222 COVID-19 vaccine. Sequenced by immunoSEQ multiplex PCR; TCRdb stores in-frame clones only, minus some. The top ten clones hold 14% of a sample with about 17,000 clones, about three quarters of them seen once. The material was peripheral blood, obtained 28 days after the second AZD1222 dose. All receptors come from an adult who received the AZD1222 COVID-19 vaccine. CDR3s include the opening cysteine and the closing phenylalanine or tryptophan. Fields, in order: D gene, clone size, V gene, J gene, CDR3 DNA, CDR3 protein. A D gene is named only where the DNA matches it firmly. Where a row states a size, it is once, few, many or the class of an expanded clone; other rows omit it.

.,.,TRBV30,TRBJ1-3,TGTGCCTGGACCTTCGGGAGCTCTGGAAACACCATATATTTT,CAWTFGSSGNTIYF
.,.,TRBV12-3/TRBV12-4,TRBJ2-1,TGTGCCAGCAGTTTATCTGGCAGAGGGCAGTTCTTC,CASSLSGRGQFF
.,.,TRBV2,TRBJ2-7,TGTGCCAGCAGAGGGGCAGATTTCTACGAGCAGTACTTC,CASRGADFYEQYF
.,few,TRBV6-2/TRBV6-3,TRBJ1-1,TGTGCCAGCAGTCGGACGACAGGGAACACTGAAGCTTTCTTT,CASSRTTGNTEAFF
.,.,TRBV7-2,TRBJ2-6,TGTGCCAGCAGCTGGGACTTTTCCTCTGGGGCCAACGTCCTGACTTTC,CASSWDFSSGANVLTF
.,.,TRBV11-2,TRBJ2-3,TGTGCCAGCAGCTTAGTCAATCCGGGCACAGATACGCAGTATTTT,CASSLVNPGTDTQYF
.,.,TRBV29-1,TRBJ2-7,TGCAGCGCCCGAGGGGGGGACCGCTACGAGCAGTACTTC,CSARGGDRYEQYF
TRBD1,.,TRBV6-5,TRBJ2-5,TGTGCCAGCAGGTCCGACAGGGAGTCGGAGACCCAGTACTTC,CASRSDRESETQYF
.,.,TRBV3-1/TRBV3-2,TRBJ2-3,TGTGCCAGCAGCCGACGGACAGATCAAGATACGCAGTATTTT,CASSRRTDQDTQYF
.,.,TRBV4-1,TRBJ1-2,TGCGCCAGCAGCCATTCCGACAACTACTATGGCTACACCTTC,CASSHSDNYYGYTF
.,.,TRBV7-2,TRBJ1-3,TGTGCCAGCAGCAACCGGGGAGCCAGGGACACCATATATTTT,CASSNRGARDTIYF
.,.,TRBV11-2,TRBJ2-1,TGTGCCAGCAGCTTAGGGGGTTACAATGAGCAGTTCTTC,CASSLGGYNEQFF
.,.,TRBV18,TRBJ1-1,TGTGCCAGCTCACCACAGGGGGGGACTGAAGCTTTCTTT,CASSPQGGTEAFF
.,.,TRBV28,TRBJ2-5,TGTGCCAGCAGTTCTCCCCCAGCATACCCACCTCAAGAGACCCAGTACTTC,CASSSPPAYPPQETQYF
.,.,TRBV28,TRBJ1-1,TGTGCCAGCAGGGGGGGAGTGTCTGAAGCTTTCTTT,CASRGGVSEAFF
TRBD2,.,TRBV13,TRBJ2-1,TGTGCCAGCAGCTTCGAGAGCGGGGGCTCCTACAATGAGCAGTTCTTC,CASSFESGGSYNEQFF
TRBD2,.,TRBV10-2,TRBJ2-7,TGCGCCAGCAGTGAGGGACTAGCAGGCTACGAGCAGTACTTC,CASSEGLAGYEQYF
TRBD1,few,TRBV7-2,TRBJ1-3,TGTGCCAGCAGCTTCAGACAGGGAGGGGACACCATATATTTT,CASSFRQGGDTIYF
.,.,TRBV28,TRBJ1-4,TGTGCCAGCAGGTCACCCCCGGCGACGGGGGAAAAACTGTTTTTT,CASRSPPATGEKLFF
.,.,TRBV21-1,TRBJ2-4,TGTGCCAGCAGCATTCGACTGCCCGGGAACATTCAGTACTTC,CASSIRLPGNIQYF
.,.,TRBV9,TRBJ2-7,TGTGCCAGCAGCGTAGAAGGGCAGGGCTACGAGCAGTACTTC,CASSVEGQGYEQYF
.,.,TRBV5-5,TRBJ2-2,TGTGCCAGCAGCTTGGCCGGGGGATGGGAGCTGTTTTTT,CASSLAGGWELFF
TRBD1,.,TRBV7-9,TRBJ1-1,TGTGCCAGCAGCTCCCCCGCGGGACAGGGGACCCCTGAAGCTTTCTTT,CASSSPAGQGTPEAFF
TRBD2,few,TRBV29-1,TRBJ2-1,TGCAGCGGTGGACTAGCGGATTACAATGAGCAGTTCTTC,CSGGLADYNEQFF
.,.,TRBV7-9,TRBJ2-3,TGTGCCAGCAGCGGGGCCACCGGGGATACGCAGTATTTT,CASSGATGDTQYF
TRBD1,.,TRBV7-9,TRBJ1-1,TGTGCCAGCAACCGAAAGACAGGGGACGCGGGCACTGAAGCTTTCTTT,CASNRKTGDAGTEAFF
.,.,TRBV5-1,TRBJ1-2,TGCGCCAGCAGCTTGGATCCCGGGGGAGGCGGCTACACCTTC,CASSLDPGGGGYTF
TRBD2,.,TRBV19,TRBJ2-1,TGTGCCAGTAGGAGTAGCGGGGGGGCCAGGATCTTC,CASRSSGGARIF
TRBD2,.,TRBV4-3,TRBJ2-5,TGCGCCAGCAGCCATTTCACTAGCGGGGGCGGAGAGACCCAGTACTTC,CASSHFTSGGGETQYF
TRBD1,.,TRBV7-6,TRBJ1-3,TGTGCCAGCAGCCCCCGGACAGGGGAGGGAAACACCATATATTTT,CASSPRTGEGNTIYF
.,.,TRBV18,TRBJ2-3,TGTGCCAGCTCCCGCCGCGTGGACTCTAGCACAGATACGCAGTATTTT,CASSRRVDSSTDTQYF
.,.,TRBV12-3/TRBV12-4,TRBJ2-7,TGTGCCAGCAGTGATCAAAAAATTTACTTC,CASSDQKIYF
.,.,TRBV4-3,TRBJ1-5,TGCGCCAGCAGCCAAGATAAAGGGGATGGGCAGCCCCAGCATTTT,CASSQDKGDGQPQHF
TRBD1,.,TRBV5-1,TRBJ1-1,TGCGCCAGCAGCACGACAGGGGGGAACACTGAAGCTTTCTTT,CASSTTGGNTEAFF
.,.,TRBV3-1/TRBV3-2,TRBJ2-3,TGTGCCAGCAGCCAAGATAATGGTGCTAGCACAGATACGCAGTATTTT,CASSQDNGASTDTQYF
.,.,TRBV5-6,TRBJ2-7,TGTGCCAGCAGCTTGGACCAATACGAGCAGTACTTC,CASSLDQYEQYF
.,.,TRBV7-2,TRBJ1-6,TGTGCCAGCAGCTTAGGGGGCGGGGGGTTCGCCTATAATTCACCCCTCCACTTT,CASSLGGGGFAYNSPLHF
.,few,TRBV6-5,TRBJ1-2,TGTGCCTGTTCACCGGGACCCTATGGCTACACCTTC,CACSPGPYGYTF
.,.,TRBV14,TRBJ2-3,TGTGCCAGCAGCCAAGGGCTCCCCATCGATACGCAGTATTTT,CASSQGLPIDTQYF
.,.,TRBV7-2,TRBJ1-2,TGTGCCAGCAGCTTAGAGTTGGCAGAGCAGAAGAAGTTC,CASSLELAEQKKF
TRBD2,.,TRBV13,TRBJ2-7,TGTGCCAGCAGCTTAACTAGCGGGGGCCTCGCCTACGAGCAGTACTTC,CASSLTSGGLAYEQYF
.,.,TRBV24-1,TRBJ2-2,TGTGCCACCAGTGACCACCGACAAGGGAACACCGGGGAGCTGTTTTTT,CATSDHRQGNTGELFF
TRBD2,.,TRBV7-2,TRBJ2-1,TGTGCCAGCAGCTTAGCCGCTAGCGGGGGGGCCAATGAGCAGTTCTTC,CASSLAASGGANEQFF
TRBD1,.,TRBV25-1,TRBJ1-1,TGTGCCAGCCAGCGACAGGGGCGGACTACTGAAGCTTTCTTT,CASQRQGRTTEAFF
.,.,TRBV2,TRBJ2-2,TGTGCCAGCAGTACCGGGACAACTAACACCGGGGAGCTGTTTTTT,CASSTGTTNTGELFF
.,.,TRBV28,TRBJ1-2,TGTGCCAGCAGTTTTAGGGACTATGGCTACACCTTC,CASSFRDYGYTF
.,.,TRBV3-1/TRBV3-2,TRBJ2-1,TGTGCCAGCAGCCAAGATATGGGTCATGAGCAGTTCTTC,CASSQDMGHEQFF
.,.,TRBV10-3,TRBJ1-2,TGTGCCATCAGTCTCGACAGACGTGGCTACACCTTC,CAISLDRRGYTF
.,.,TRBV5-6,TRBJ1-3,TGTGCCAGCAGCTTGAAAGGGGGTGGAAACACCATATATTTT,CASSLKGGGNTIYF
.,.,TRBV6-6,TRBJ2-1,TGTGCCAGCAGTTACTTAGATGAGCAGTTCTTC,CASSYLDEQFF
.,.,TRBV28,TRBJ2-5,TGTGCCAGCAGGTTGGGGCAACTTCCCCCGGCGGAGACCCAGTACTTC,CASRLGQLPPAETQYF
TRBD1,.,TRBV19,TRBJ1-2,TGTGCCAGTAGAAACAGGGGCACGCCAGCCAGTGATTCCTATGGCTACACCTTC,CASRNRGTPASDSYGYTF
TRBD1,.,TRBV19,TRBJ1-1,TGTGCCAGTACGCGACAGGGGGCTTACACTGAAGCTTTCTTT,CASTRQGAYTEAFF
.,.,TRBV5-4,TRBJ2-7,TGTGCCAGCAGCAGTGGGTCCGGGCCCGAGCAGTACTTC,CASSSGSGPEQYF
.,.,TRBV2,TRBJ2-3,TGTGCCAGCAGCCGCACCGTGGCTGGCACAGATACGCAGTATTTT,CASSRTVAGTDTQYF
.,few,TRBV29-1,TRBJ2-1,TGCAGCGTTGAACCCAGGGAAGGGAATGAGCAGTTCTTC,CSVEPREGNEQFF
.,.,TRBV14,TRBJ1-2,TGTACCAGCAGCCAAGTGGGGAGAGACTATGGCTACACCTTC,CTSSQVGRDYGYTF
.,once,TRBV19,TRBJ1-6,TGTGCCACCCGGACCTCGGACGGGGTCGGATCACCCCTCCACTTT,CATRTSDGVGSPLHF
.,.,TRBV2,TRBJ2-1,TGTGCCAGCAGTCCCGTCGGCGTTGGAGAGCAGTTCTTC,CASSPVGVGEQFF
TRBD1,.,TRBV9,TRBJ2-1,TGTGCCAGCAGCGTAGTGCGGACAGGGTACAATGAGCAGTTCTTC,CASSVVRTGYNEQFF